The 14 T cell receptor beta chains in this list originate from one sample, sequenced in a study of blood T cell repertoires in COVID-19. Assay: immunoSEQ multiplex PCR; the TCRdb copy retains only in-frame clones and omits some. Here the sample spans 20,000 to 25,000 clones, roughly 87% being singletons. Input material: peripheral blood. These receptors originate from a human donor with active COVID-19. The donor label of this sample is uncertain.

The rearrangement joins TRBV11-1 to TRBJ2-7; 9 bases fit TRBD2. CDR1 SGHAT and CDR2 FQDESV come from the germline V gene (reference sequence). With V trimmed by 2 bases and J by 3 bases, 5 bases remained unmatched. The CDR3 consists of 15 residues. In DNA, the CDR3 is TGTGCCAGCAGCTTATCGCTAGCGGGACACTACGAGCAGTACTTC. The encoded protein is CASSLSLAGHYEQYF. Together with reference TRBV11-1 and TRBJ2-7, the CDR3 gives the full variable domain: EAEVAQSPRYKITEKSQAVAFWCDPISGHATLYWYRQILGQGPELLVQFQDESVVDDSQLPKDRFSAERLKGVDSTLKIQPAELGDSAMYLCASSLSLAGHYEQYFGPGTRLTVT.

This clone is a singleton in its sample. The CDR3 loop reads CASSPGQGANEQYF. The DNA for the CDR3 is TGTGCCAGCAGCCCAGGACAGGGGGCGAACGAGCAGTACTTC. This chain connects TRBV5-5 to TRBJ2-7; 11 nucleotides match TRBD1. V lost 4 bases to trimming and J lost 5 bases; unmatched junction nucleotides: 5. Germline-derived CDR1 and CDR2 are SGHKS and YYEKEE (reference sequence). The CDR3 spans 14 residues.

This clone is a singleton in its sample. J is TRBJ2-7 and V is TRBV4-1; D is ambiguous. Germline CDR1 MGHRA, CDR2 YSYEKL. CDR3 size: 13 residues. V lost 2 bases and J 1 base, leaving 6 bases between the germline ends. The CDR3 region is CASSQQVSYEQYF. For the CDR3, the DNA is TGCGCCAGCAGCCAACAGGTGTCCTACGAGCAGTACTTC.

The rearrangement uses TRBV3-1 (or the pseudogene TRBV3-2) and TRBJ2-7, with D maybe TRBD2 (5 bases). The CDR3 is 16 residues long. Trimming stripped 4 bases from V and 2 bases from J, with 18 bases between. Per the germline V gene, CDR1 is LGHDT and CDR2 is YNNKEL (reference sequence). CDR3 bases: TGTGCCAGCAGCCTTACAAGGAGTAGCGCTCCCTACGAGCAGTACTTC. Translated: CASSLTRSSAPYEQYF.

This chain connects TRBV7-8 to TRBJ2-1; D remains ambiguous. Per germline, CDR1 SGHVS and CDR2 FQNEAQ. The CDR3 has 17 residues. V was cut by 1 base and J by 8 bases, with 21 bases left in between. CDR3 region: CASSLEPRGSLADEQFF. The CDR3 DNA sequence: TGTGCCAGCAGCTTAGAACCGCGCGGATCCCTCGCGGATGAGCAGTTCTTC.

The J gene is TRBJ2-7, the V gene TRBV5-1; D is possibly TRBD1 (6 bases). From germline, CDR1 is SGHRS and CDR2 YFSETQ. This CDR3 has 14 residues. The V and J ends lost 0 bases and 3 bases respectively, with 10 bases between them. This CDR3 reads CASSLGTVGYEQYF. In nucleotides, the CDR3 is TGCGCCAGCAGCTTGGGGACAGTAGGCTACGAGCAGTACTTC.

This chain links TRBV5-6 with TRBJ1-3, with D perhaps TRBD1 (6 bases). CDR3 size: 14 residues. V was cut by 1 base and J by 4 bases, with 9 bases left in between. CDR1 and CDR2 (germline): SGHDT, YYEEEE. The CDR3 loop is CASSLYRAGNTIYF. CDR3 nucleotide sequence: TGTGCCAGCAGCTTGTACAGGGCCGGAAACACCATATATTTT.

The genes are TRBV12-3 or TRBV12-4 and TRBJ2-1, with TRBD2 as a possible D gene (6 bases). CDR3 length equals 13 residues. Trimming took off 11 bases at V and 6 bases at J, with 17 bases between the two ends. The CDR3 is CASYRGGPNEQFF. CDR3 in DNA: TGTGCCTCATACCGCGGAGGGCCCAATGAGCAGTTCTTC.

The DNA of the CDR3 is TGTGCCAGCAATCAACAGGGGGCCTTTAACTATGGCTACACCTTC. Protein: CASNQQGAFNYGYTF. The V call is TRBV28, the J call TRBJ1-2; 9 nucleotides align to TRBD1. V lost 7 bases, J lost 1 base, and 7 bases stayed unmatched. Germline CDR1 and CDR2: MDHEN and SYDVKM. The CDR3 covers 15 residues.

The rearrangement joins TRBV27 to TRBJ2-5, with D tentatively TRBD2 (5 bases). From germline, CDR1 is MNHEY and CDR2 SMNVEV (reference sequence). V lost 5 bases and J 2 bases, leaving 21 bases between the germline ends. The CDR3 totals 17 residues. This chain's CDR3 is CASSPRGEVGPQETQYF. The CDR3 bases are TGTGCCAGCAGTCCCCGGGGTGAAGTAGGACCTCAAGAGACCCAGTACTTC.

This chain connects TRBV4-2 to TRBJ2-5; unclear D gene. The CDR3 contains 13 residues. In germline, CDR1 is LGHNA, CDR2 YNFKEQ. Trimming removed 1 base at V and 5 bases at J, with 8 bases between. In DNA form, the CDR3 reads TGTGCCAGCAGCCAAGTGCAGGCCGAGACCCAGTACTTC. Amino acid sequence: CASSQVQAETQYF.

The gene calls are TRBV6-5 and TRBJ1-5; weak D call: TRBD1 (6 bases). Germline CDR1 and CDR2: MNHEY and SVGAGI. Trimming stripped 5 bases from V and 4 bases from J, with 12 bases between. The CDR3 consists of 14 residues. In nucleotides, the CDR3 is TGTGCCAGCAGTCTAGGGCAGGGGAATCAGCCCCAGCATTTT. Protein: CASSLGQGNQPQHF.

This chain uses TRBV24-1 with TRBJ1-1; D possibly corresponds to TRBD1 (5 bases). The germline gives CDR1 KGHDR, CDR2 SFDVKD. The CDR3 has 15 amino acids. The V gene lost 4 bases and the J gene lost 3 bases, with 14 bases spanning the gap. This CDR3 reads CATSDPQGGDTEAFF. In DNA, the CDR3 is TGTGCCACCAGTGACCCCCAGGGAGGGGACACTGAAGCTTTCTTT.

The chain links TRBV7-9 to TRBJ2-1; D is perhaps TRBD2 (5 bases). Trimming removed 5 bases from V and 8 bases from J, with 16 bases in between. Per germline, CDR1 SEHNR and CDR2 FQNEAQ (reference sequence). This CDR3 has 14 amino acids. Written as DNA, the CDR3 is TGTGCCAGCAGCCACCTAGCAGTCTTGGATGAGCAGTTCTTC. It codes for CASSHLAVLDEQFF.